The clone carrying this T cell receptor (beta chain) was found a few times. These data belong to a study of blood T cell repertoires in COVID-19. Study overall: COVID-19 samples collected from the United States, Italy and Spain covered acute and convalescent phases.

The method was immunoSEQ multiplex PCR; TCRdb's version includes in-frame clones alone and lacks a portion of them. The sample carries about 220,000 clones, more than 65% recorded once. Germline CDR1 is LGHDT and CDR2 is YNNKEL (reference sequence). Trimming shortened V by 4 bases and J by 0 bases, and 13 bases separated the two germline ends. CDR3 length: 16 residues. The source is a woman in her fifties or sixties with acute or convalescent COVID-19. The sequencing input was peripheral blood. The chain joins TRBV3-1 (or the pseudogene TRBV3-2) to TRBJ2-1; TRBD2 might be the D (6 bases). DNA for the CDR3: TGTGCCAGCAGCCGCACCTTCGGGGGCTCCTACAATGAGCAGTTCTTC. The encoded protein is CASSRTFGGSYNEQFF.